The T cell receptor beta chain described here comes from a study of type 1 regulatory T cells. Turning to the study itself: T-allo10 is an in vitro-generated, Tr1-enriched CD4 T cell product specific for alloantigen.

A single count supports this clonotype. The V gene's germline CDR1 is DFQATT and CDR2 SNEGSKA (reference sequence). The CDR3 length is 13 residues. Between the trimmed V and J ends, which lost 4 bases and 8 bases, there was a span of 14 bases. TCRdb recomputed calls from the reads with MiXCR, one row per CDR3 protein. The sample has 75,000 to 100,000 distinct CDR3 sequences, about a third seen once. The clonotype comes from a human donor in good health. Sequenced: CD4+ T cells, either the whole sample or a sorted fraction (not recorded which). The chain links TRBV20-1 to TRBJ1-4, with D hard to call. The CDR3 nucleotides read TGCAGTGCTATACCGGGCCTGGGGGAAAAACTGTTTTTT. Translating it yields CSAIPGLGEKLFF.